These T cell receptor beta chains were read from a single sample in a study of cytomegalovirus exposure and HLA in healthy donors. The data were produced by immunoSEQ multiplex PCR, yet TCRdb's version contains in-frame clones alone and is incomplete. The table shows about 120,000 clones, with around three quarters occurring only once. The source material was PBMCs. These TCRs come from a man aged 25-45 years in good health and CMV-seronegative. CDR3s include the opening cysteine and the closing phenylalanine or tryptophan. The size field is filled for only some rows; it gives once, few, many or a size class.

NA	TRBJ2-7	TRBV7-2	CASSLQGAWGQYF
NA	TRBJ2-7	TRBV5-4	CASSLDRGYYEQYF
NA	TRBJ2-6	TRBV27	CASSFLGFSGANVLTF
NA	TRBJ2-2	TRBV2	CASSETLQAGGPTNTGELFF
NA	TRBJ1-1	TRBV28	CASRYRVLNTEAFF
NA	TRBJ1-1	TRBV27	CASSSDRIGMNTEAFF
few	TRBJ2-2	TRBV5-1	CASSFQGAGELFF
NA	TRBJ1-4	TRBV10-1	CASSESRTAFNEKLFF
NA	TRBJ2-1	TRBV6-5	CASSSRGGRMNEQFF
NA	TRBJ2-7	TRBV5-1	CASNKEGLFYEQYF
NA	TRBJ1-2	TRBV5-6	CASSLIKGVSYTF
NA	TRBJ1-4	TRBV15	CATSRKRPGEEKLFF
NA	TRBJ2-7	TRBV19	CASSPYAGFPEQYF
NA	TRBJ2-3	TRBV5-1	CASNDRPDRAFSDTQYF
NA	TRBJ1-5	TRBV6-1	CASRQVSNQPQHF
NA	TRBJ1-2	TRBV28	CASNIRQSGYTF
few	TRBJ1-1	TRBV7-9	CASSPKQGWDTEAFF
NA	TRBJ2-1	TRBV5-1	CASSSLGGSLNEQFF
NA	TRBJ2-3	TRBV7-7	CASSSSGIGDTQYF
NA	TRBJ1-2	TRBV5-1	CASSLEQGESGYTF
NA	TRBJ2-1	TRBV5-5	CASSSLQQISGRGYNEQFF
NA	TRBJ2-5	TRBV18	CASSYDRVQETQYF
NA	TRBJ1-1	TRBV6-5	CASSYRPGNTEAFF
NA	TRBJ1-4	TRBV6-5	CASSTGIGEKLFF
NA	TRBJ2-3	TRBV13	CASSRGTGADTQYF
once	TRBJ2-2	TRBV10-1	CASSEFSRGTGELFF
NA	NA	TRBV11-2	CASSLLTRYEQYF
NA	TRBJ2-5	TRBV6-6	CASSYSPGRETQYF
NA	TRBJ1-6	TRBV4-3	CASSLRTGALWSPLHF
NA	TRBJ2-7	TRBV28	CASSLSGRLYEQYF
NA	TRBJ2-7	TRBV27	CASSLYTGGEQYF
NA	TRBJ2-2	TRBV7-6	CASSRVASSGRADVGELFF
once	TRBJ1-3	TRBV9	CASSITEGQSGNTIYF
NA	TRBJ2-7	TRBV19	CASSNRDRGAEQYF
once	TRBJ2-7	TRBV4-3	CASSQGRSQSYEQYF
once	TRBJ1-1	TRBV7-9	CASSLAVMNTEAFF
NA	TRBJ1-1	TRBV27	CASSLSLPQGANTEAFF
NA	TRBJ2-3	TRBV6-4	CASSDSGLAGADTQYF
NA	TRBJ2-3	TRBV6-4	CASSDSAGRGDTQYF
NA	TRBJ2-1	TRBV15	CATSRDRVAGAYNEQFF
NA	TRBJ2-7	TRBV27	CASSLQGRSYEQYF
once	TRBJ1-2	TRBV28	CASRDTQYYGYTF
once	TRBJ2-7	TRBV5-4	CASSLGTSGSSAQYF
few	TRBJ1-2	TRBV28	CASSLDRGRYTF
NA	TRBJ2-1	TRBV4-3	CASSQTTSGLYNEQFF
few	TRBJ2-2	TRBV19	CASTTLHYGELFF